Following are 4 T cell receptor beta chains from one sample sequenced in a study of CD8 T cells in Susac syndrome. Random hexamers were used to reverse transcribe the RNA input (0.5 to 1 ug). One entry per CDR3 protein, called by TCRdb with MiXCR from the immunoSEQ multiplex PCR reads. Found here are about 300,000 distinct CDR3 sequences, about 90% of them singletons; the top ten hold more than 0.06%. Material for sequencing was CD4+ T cells from PBMCs. These receptor sequences come from a human donor with multiple sclerosis.

The CDR3, as DNA: TGCAGCGCACTCGGGACTTCTCCCAGTGTGAATGAGCAGTTCTTC. Residues: CSALGTSPSVNEQFF. The chain carries TRBV29-1 and TRBJ2-1, with D possibly TRBD2 on 6 matching bases. CDR1 and CDR2 from the germline V gene are SQVTM and ANQGSEA. CDR3 size: 15 residues. V gave up 7 bases and J gave up 7 bases, with 23 bases separating them.

This rearrangement joins TRBV4-2 to TRBJ2-7; the D is unclear. Trimming took 0 bases from V and 1 from J, leaving 7 bases between them. Germline V gives CDR1 LGHNA, CDR2 YNFKEQ. This CDR3 comprises 14 residues. The CDR3 spells CASSQDLGSYEQYF. CDR3 bases: TGTGCCAGCAGCCAAGATCTAGGATCCTACGAGCAGTACTTC.

CDR3 in amino acids: CSVATSGEYNEQFF. DNA for the CDR3: TGCAGCGTAGCGACTAGCGGGGAATACAATGAGCAGTTCTTC. This chain joins TRBV29-1 and TRBJ2-1, with 11 bases aligning to TRBD2. The CDR3 length is 14 residues. In germline, CDR1 is SQVTM, CDR2 ANQGSEA. J gave up 4 bases and V 6 bases, and 5 bases lay outside the gene matches.

V and J are TRBV20-1 and TRBJ1-1; 7 bases agree with TRBD1. J was trimmed by 7 bases and V by 5 bases; bases with no gene match: 16. CDR3 length: 15 amino acids. Per the germline V gene, CDR1 is DFQATT and CDR2 is SNEGSKA (reference sequence). The CDR3 sequence is CSAFPPTGDDYEAFF. CDR3 bases: TGCAGTGCTTTTCCACCTACAGGGGACGACTATGAAGCTTTCTTT.